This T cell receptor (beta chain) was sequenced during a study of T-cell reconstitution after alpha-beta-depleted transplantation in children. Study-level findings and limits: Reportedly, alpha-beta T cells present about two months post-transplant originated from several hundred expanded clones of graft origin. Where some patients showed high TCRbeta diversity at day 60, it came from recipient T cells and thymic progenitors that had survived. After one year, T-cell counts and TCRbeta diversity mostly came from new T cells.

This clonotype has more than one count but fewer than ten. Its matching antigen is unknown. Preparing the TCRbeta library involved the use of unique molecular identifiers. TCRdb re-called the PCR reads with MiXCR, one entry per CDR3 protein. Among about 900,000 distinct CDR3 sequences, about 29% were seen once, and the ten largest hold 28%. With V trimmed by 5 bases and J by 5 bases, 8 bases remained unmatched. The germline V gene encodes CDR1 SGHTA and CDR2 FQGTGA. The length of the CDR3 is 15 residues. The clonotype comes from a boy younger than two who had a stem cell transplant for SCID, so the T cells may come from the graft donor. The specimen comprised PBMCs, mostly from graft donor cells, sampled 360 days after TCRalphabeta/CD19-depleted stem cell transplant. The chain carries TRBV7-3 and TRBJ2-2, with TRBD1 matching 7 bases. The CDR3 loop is CASSPGQIRTGELFF. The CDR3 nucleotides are TGTGCCAGCAGCCCGGGACAGATTCGTACCGGGGAGCTGTTTTTT.